The sequence of this T cell receptor beta chain was determined in a study of T cells in Graves' hyperthyroidism and ophthalmopathy. The CDR3 length is 15 residues. Germline V gene sequence: CDR1 SGHNT, CDR2 YENEEA. Findings and caveats of the study: Blood shared most expanded thyroid clonotypes above 0.001.

Template material for amplifying TCR beta CDR3 regions consisted of RNA transcripts. Initially, a first-round RT-PCR of the TCR CDR3 employed the HTBI primer set. TCRdb re-derived calls from the multiplex PCR reads in MiXCR, one entry per CDR3 protein. The profile shows some 300,000 distinct CDR3 sequences, 15% to 20% of them singletons. This clonotype was observed a handful of times. The target antigen is unknown. A much larger clone differs by one base, so this may be a read error. The chain joins TRBV11-3 to TRBJ2-1, with 8 bases lining up with TRBD2. The TCR was taken from a middle-aged man with Graves' ophthalmopathy. The sequenced sample was blood. In DNA, the CDR3 is TGTGCCAGCAGCTTAAGGCTAGCGGGTTACAATGGGCAGTTCTTC. It is translated as CASSLRLAGYNGQFF.